This T cell receptor (beta chain) derives from a study of T cells after yellow fever vaccination. Study-wide results and limits: It was a small share of clonotypes that appeared in both CD4 and CD8 compartments. The secondary T-cell response peaked on day 5, not day 15, but was weaker.

TCRdb fed the 5' RACE reads into MiXCR, producing one record per CDR3 protein. The table lists a few hundred thousand distinct CDR3 sequences, 9.5% to 15% of them singletons. Trimming took off 1 base at V and 1 base at J, with 7 bases between the two ends. CDR3 length: 14 amino acids. In germline, CDR1 is LGHDT, CDR2 YNNKEL (reference sequence). This clonotype occurred many times. The antigen is not known. The rearrangement joins TRBV3-1 to TRBJ2-5, with D perhaps TRBD1 (5 bases). The receptor comes from a young man who received the YFV17D yellow fever vaccine. The sample was CD4+ T cells sorted from PBMCs, taken 15 days after the yellow fever booster vaccination. CDR3 sequence (DNA): TGTGCCAGCAGCCAAGTTCAGGGCCAAGAGACCCAGTACTTC. Its translation: CASSQVQGQETQYF.